This T cell receptor beta chain was profiled in a study of T cells after yellow fever vaccination. Researchers made TCR cDNA using 5'RACE template switching, and this step added a universal primer site and UMIs. MiXCR, run by TCRdb on the 5' RACE reads, gives a single entry per CDR3 protein. The repertoire has just over 300,000 distinct CDR3 sequences, 3.6% of them found once; the top ten carry about a quarter. The study, taken as a whole, reports: Among primary-vaccination clones, most reappeared after the booster, at approximately 96% for CD4 and around 91% for CD8. A limited proportion of clonotypes was detected within both the CD4 and CD8 compartments.

Notes on this clonotype: Its antigen is not identified.

Deletions cut 0 bases from V and 6 bases from J, with 8 bases between. Germline V gene data show CDR1 as LGHNA and CDR2 as YNFKEQ. The CDR3 totals 14 residues. The clonotype was recovered from a man aged 18 to 35 who received the YFV17D yellow fever vaccine. The sequencing used PBMCs, collected on the day of the yellow fever booster vaccination. The chain has TRBV4-2 and TRBJ2-2; the D gene could be TRBD1 or TRBD2 (5 bases each). CDR3 sequence reads: CASSQEGTPGELFF. CDR3 DNA: TGTGCCAGCAGCCAAGAGGGGACCCCCGGGGAGCTGTTTTTT.